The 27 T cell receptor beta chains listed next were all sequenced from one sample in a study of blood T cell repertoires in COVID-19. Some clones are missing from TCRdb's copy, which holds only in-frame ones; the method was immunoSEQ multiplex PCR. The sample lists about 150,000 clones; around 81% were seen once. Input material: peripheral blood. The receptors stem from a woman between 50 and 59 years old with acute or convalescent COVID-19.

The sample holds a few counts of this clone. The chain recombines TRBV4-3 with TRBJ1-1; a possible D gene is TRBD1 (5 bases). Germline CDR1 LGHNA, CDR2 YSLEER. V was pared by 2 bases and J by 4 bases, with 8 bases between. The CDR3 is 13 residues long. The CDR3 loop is CASSQFGATEAFF. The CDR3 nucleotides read TGCGCCAGCAGCCAATTTGGGGCCACTGAAGCTTTCTTT.

The CDR3 is CASSQERQEVQPQHF. DNA for the CDR3: TGTGCCAGCAGCCAAGAAAGGCAGGAGGTTCAGCCCCAGCATTTT. The chain recombines TRBV4-2 with TRBJ1-5; D gene unclear. The CDR3 extends over 15 amino acids. Germline-derived CDR1 and CDR2 are LGHNA and YNFKEQ. Trimming pared 0 bases from V and 6 bases from J, leaving 12 bases between.

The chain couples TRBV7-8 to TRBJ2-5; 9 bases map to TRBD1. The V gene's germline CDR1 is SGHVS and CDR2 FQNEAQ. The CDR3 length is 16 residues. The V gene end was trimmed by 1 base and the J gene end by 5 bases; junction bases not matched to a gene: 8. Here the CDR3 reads CASSLGGTGGMETQYF. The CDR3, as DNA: TGTGCCAGCAGCTTAGGGGGTACAGGGGGCATGGAGACCCAGTACTTC.

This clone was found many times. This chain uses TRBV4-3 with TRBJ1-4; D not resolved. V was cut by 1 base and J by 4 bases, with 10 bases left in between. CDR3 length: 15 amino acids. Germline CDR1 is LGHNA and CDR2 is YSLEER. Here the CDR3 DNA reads TGCGCCAGCAGCCAAGTTTTTCCAAATAATGAAAAACTGTTTTTT. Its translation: CASSQVFPNNEKLFF.

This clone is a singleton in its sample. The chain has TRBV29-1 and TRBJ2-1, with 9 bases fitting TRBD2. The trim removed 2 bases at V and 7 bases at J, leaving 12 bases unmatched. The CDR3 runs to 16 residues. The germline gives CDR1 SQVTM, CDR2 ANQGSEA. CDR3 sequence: CSVEQASGALSNEQFF. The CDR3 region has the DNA TGCAGCGTTGAACAGGCTAGCGGGGCCCTTTCGAATGAGCAGTTCTTC.

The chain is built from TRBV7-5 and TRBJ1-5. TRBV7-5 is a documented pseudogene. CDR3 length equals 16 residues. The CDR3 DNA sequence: TGTGCCAGAAGCTTAGCGCAGGGAGGAGGCAATCAGCCCCAGCATTTT. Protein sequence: CARSLAQGGGNQPQHF.

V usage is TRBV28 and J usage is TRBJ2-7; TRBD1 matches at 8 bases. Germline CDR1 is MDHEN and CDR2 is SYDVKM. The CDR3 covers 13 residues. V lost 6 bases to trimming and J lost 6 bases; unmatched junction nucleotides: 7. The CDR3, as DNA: TGTGCCAGCAGGGGTGACAGGGGACGCGAGCAGTACTTC. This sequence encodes CASRGDRGREQYF.

CDR3: CARRGNRQNTEAFF. In DNA, the CDR3 is TGTGCCAGGCGGGGGAACAGGCAGAACACTGAAGCTTTCTTT. The chain links TRBV7-3 to TRBJ1-1; possible D gene TRBD1, 5 bases. V was cut by 9 bases and J by 1 base, with 15 bases left in between. This CDR3 contains 14 residues. CDR1 and CDR2 (germline): SGHTA, FQGTGA.

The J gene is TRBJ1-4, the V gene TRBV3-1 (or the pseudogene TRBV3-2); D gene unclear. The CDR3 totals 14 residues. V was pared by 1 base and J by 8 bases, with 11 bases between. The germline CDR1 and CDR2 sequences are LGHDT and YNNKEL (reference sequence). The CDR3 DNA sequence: TGTGCCAGCAGCCAAGCTTTAAGTGCGGAAAAACTGTTTTTT. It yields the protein CASSQALSAEKLFF.

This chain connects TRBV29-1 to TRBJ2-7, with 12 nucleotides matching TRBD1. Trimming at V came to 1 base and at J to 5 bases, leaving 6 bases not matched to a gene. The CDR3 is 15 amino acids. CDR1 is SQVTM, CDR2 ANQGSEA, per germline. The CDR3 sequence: CSVEGGQGAVHEQYF. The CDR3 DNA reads TGCAGCGTTGAAGGGGGACAGGGGGCCGTCCACGAGCAGTACTTC.

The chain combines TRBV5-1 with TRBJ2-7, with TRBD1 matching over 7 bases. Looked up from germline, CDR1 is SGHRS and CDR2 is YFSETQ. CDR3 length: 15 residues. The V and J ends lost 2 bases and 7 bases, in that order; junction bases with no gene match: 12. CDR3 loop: CASSFTGQVMVEQYF. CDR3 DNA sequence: TGCGCCAGCAGCTTCACAGGACAGGTCATGGTTGAGCAGTACTTC.

This chain's CDR3 is CASSIGDSYGYTF. Here the CDR3 DNA reads TGCGCCAGCAGCATCGGGGACAGCTATGGCTACACCTTC. The chain carries TRBV5-1 and TRBJ1-2; 7 bases are a match to TRBD1. J was trimmed by 4 bases and V by 4 bases; bases with no gene match: 4. CDR1 SGHRS and CDR2 YFSETQ come from the germline V gene. The CDR3 is 13 residues long.

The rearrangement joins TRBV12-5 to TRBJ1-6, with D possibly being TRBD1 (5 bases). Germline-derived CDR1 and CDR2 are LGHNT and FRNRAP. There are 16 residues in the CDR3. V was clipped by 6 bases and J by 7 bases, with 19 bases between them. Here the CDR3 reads CASGTHYGGGNSPLHF. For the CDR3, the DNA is TGTGCTAGTGGGACCCATTACGGGGGTGGGAATTCACCCCTCCACTTT. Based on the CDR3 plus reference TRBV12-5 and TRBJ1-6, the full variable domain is DARVTQTPRHKVTEMGQEVTMRCQPILGHNTVFWYRQTMMQGLELLAYFRNRAPLDDSGMPKDRFSAEMPDATLATLKIQPSEPRDSAVYFCASGTHYGGGNSPLHFGNGTRLTVT.

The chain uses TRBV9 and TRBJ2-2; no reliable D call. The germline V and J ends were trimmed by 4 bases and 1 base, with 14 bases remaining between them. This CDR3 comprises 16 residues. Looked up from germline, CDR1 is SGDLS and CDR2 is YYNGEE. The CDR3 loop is CASSPSAGGNTGELFF. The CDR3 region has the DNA TGTGCCAGCAGCCCCTCAGCCGGCGGGAACACCGGGGAGCTGTTTTTT.

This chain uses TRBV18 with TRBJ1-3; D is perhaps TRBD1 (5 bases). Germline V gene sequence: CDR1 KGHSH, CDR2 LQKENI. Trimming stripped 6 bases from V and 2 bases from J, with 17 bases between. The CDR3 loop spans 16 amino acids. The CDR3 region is CASSLGGDRTGNTIYF. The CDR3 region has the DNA TGTGCCAGCTCCCTCGGGGGGGACCGGACTGGAAACACCATATATTTT. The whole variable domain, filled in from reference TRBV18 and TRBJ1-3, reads NAGVMQNPRHLVRRRGQEARLRCSPMKGHSHVYWYRQLPEEGLKFMVYLQKENIIDESGMPKERFSAEFPKEGPSILRIQQVVRGDSAAYFCASSLGGDRTGNTIYFGEGSWLTVV.

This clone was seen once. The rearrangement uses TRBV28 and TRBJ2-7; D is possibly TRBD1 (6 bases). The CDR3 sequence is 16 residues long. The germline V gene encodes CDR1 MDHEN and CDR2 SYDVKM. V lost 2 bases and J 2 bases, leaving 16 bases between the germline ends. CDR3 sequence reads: CASSLDQGLGTYEQYF. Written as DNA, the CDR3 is TGTGCCAGCAGTTTAGATCAGGGGCTAGGGACCTACGAGCAGTACTTC.

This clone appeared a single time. CDR3: CATSRPGTVGEKLFF. CDR3 nucleotide sequence: TGTGCCACCAGCAGACCCGGGACAGTCGGCGAAAAACTGTTTTTT. This chain joins TRBV15 and TRBJ1-4; 7 nucleotides line up with TRBD1. V gave up 2 bases and J gave up 8 bases; unmatched junction bases: 8. There are 15 residues in the CDR3. Per the germline V gene, CDR1 is LNHNV and CDR2 is YYDKDF (reference sequence).

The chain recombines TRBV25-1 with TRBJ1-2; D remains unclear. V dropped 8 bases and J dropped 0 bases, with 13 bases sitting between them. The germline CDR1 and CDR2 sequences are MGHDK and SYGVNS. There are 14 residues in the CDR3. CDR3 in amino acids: CASSFDGANYGYTF. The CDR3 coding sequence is TGTGCCAGCTCATTCGACGGAGCTAACTATGGCTACACCTTC.

For the CDR3, the DNA is TGTGCCATCAGTAGTGCTCGGGGGGCAAGGGAGCAGTTCTTC. It encodes CAISSARGAREQFF. The chain combines TRBV10-3 with TRBJ2-1, with a tentative D call TRBD2 (7 bases). This CDR3 is built from 14 residues. V dropped 5 bases and J dropped 10 bases, with 18 bases sitting between them. Germline V gene data show CDR1 as ENHRY and CDR2 as SYGVKD.

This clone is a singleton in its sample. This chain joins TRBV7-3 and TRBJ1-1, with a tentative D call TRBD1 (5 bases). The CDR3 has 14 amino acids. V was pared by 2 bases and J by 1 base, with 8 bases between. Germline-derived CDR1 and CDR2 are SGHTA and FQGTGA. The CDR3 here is CASSLAQENTEAFF. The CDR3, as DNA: TGTGCCAGCAGCTTAGCACAGGAGAACACTGAAGCTTTCTTT.

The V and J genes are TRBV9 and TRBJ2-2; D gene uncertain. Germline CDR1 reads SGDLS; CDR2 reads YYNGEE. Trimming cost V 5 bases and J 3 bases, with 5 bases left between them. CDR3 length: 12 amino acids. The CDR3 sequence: CASSPDTGELFF. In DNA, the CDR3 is TGTGCCAGCAGTCCCGACACCGGGGAGCTGTTTTTT.

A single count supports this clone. CDR3 DNA sequence: TGCGCCAGCAGCCGTACTCAGGTGAACACTGAAGCTTTCTTT. It encodes CASSRTQVNTEAFF. The chain employs TRBV5-1 and TRBJ1-1, with D hard to call. The V gene's germline CDR1 is SGHRS and CDR2 YFSETQ. Trimming left V 4 bases short and J 0 bases short, with 10 bases between. The CDR3 length is 14 residues. The variable domain in full, completed from reference TRBV5-1 and TRBJ1-1, reads KAGVTQTPRYLIKTRGQQVTLSCSPISGHRSVSWYQQTPGQGLQFLFEYFSETQRNKGNFPGRFSGRQFSNSRSEMNVSTLELGDSALYLCASSRTQVNTEAFFGQGTRLTVV.

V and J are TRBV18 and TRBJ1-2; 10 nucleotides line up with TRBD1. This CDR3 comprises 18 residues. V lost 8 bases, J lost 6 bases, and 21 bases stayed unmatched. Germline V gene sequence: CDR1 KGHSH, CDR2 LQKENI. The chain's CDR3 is CASQTPKFGQGGVHGYTF. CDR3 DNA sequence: TGTGCCAGCCAGACCCCGAAGTTTGGACAGGGGGGGGTTCATGGCTACACCTTC.

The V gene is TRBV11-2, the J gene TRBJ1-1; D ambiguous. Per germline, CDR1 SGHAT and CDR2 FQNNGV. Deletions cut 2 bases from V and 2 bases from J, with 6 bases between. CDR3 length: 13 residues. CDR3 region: CASSLQDNTEAFF. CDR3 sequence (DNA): TGTGCCAGCAGCTTACAGGATAACACTGAAGCTTTCTTT.

The CDR3 bases are TGCGCCAGCAGCTTGGGACAGGATGTTTCACCCCTCCACTTT. Protein sequence: CASSLGQDVSPLHF. The V call is TRBV5-1, the J call TRBJ1-6; weak D call: TRBD1 (6 bases). The V gene lost 0 bases and the J gene lost 9 bases, with 10 bases spanning the gap. The CDR3 is 14 residues long. In germline, CDR1 is SGHRS, CDR2 YFSETQ.

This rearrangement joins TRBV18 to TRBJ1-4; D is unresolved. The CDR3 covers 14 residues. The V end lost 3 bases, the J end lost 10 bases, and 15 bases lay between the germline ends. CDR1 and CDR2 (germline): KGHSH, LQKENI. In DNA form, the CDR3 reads TGTGCCAGCTCACCGTCTCTGGGAGGGCGAAAACTGTTTTTT. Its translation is CASSPSLGGRKLFF.

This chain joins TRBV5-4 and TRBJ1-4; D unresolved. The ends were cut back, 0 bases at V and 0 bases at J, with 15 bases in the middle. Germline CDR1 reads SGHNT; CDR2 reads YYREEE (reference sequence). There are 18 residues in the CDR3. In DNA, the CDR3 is TGTGCCAGCAGCTTGGCGGGCCGGGGAACTGCAACTAATGAAAAACTGTTTTTT. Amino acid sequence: CASSLAGRGTATNEKLFF.